This T cell receptor (beta chain) was observed in a study of CD8 T cells in ankylosing spondylitis. This clonotype has ten or more counts. Its antigen is undetermined. The study, taken as a whole, reports: A motif of under 10 highly homologous TCR beta variants was seen as apparently characteristic of ankylosing spondylitis blood. CD8+ cells made up the disease-linked clones, which were relatively rare in peripheral blood. As reported, disease-linked clones showed significant enrichment in matched ankylosing spondylitis synovial fluid.

Molecular-barcoded quantitative 5'-RACE produced these TCR beta libraries. TCRdb analysed the 5' RACE reads with MiXCR anew, one entry per CDR3 protein. The repertoire includes around 330,000 distinct CDR3 sequences, about 9.9% of them detected once, and more than 7% sits in the top ten. The CDR3 length is 12 residues. The V gene's germline CDR1 is DFQATT and CDR2 SNEGSKA (reference sequence). V was trimmed by 8 bases and J by 8 bases, leaving 17 bases between them. The chain joins TRBV20-1 to TRBJ2-3; maybe TRBD2 (6 bases). The clonotype originates from a female donor with ankylosing spondylitis or in good health (not recorded which). The sequenced sample was blood, either unsorted or a sorted T cell fraction (not recorded which). The CDR3 loop is CSWRGISPTQYF. The CDR3, as DNA: TGCAGTTGGAGGGGCATCTCCCCTACGCAGTATTTT.